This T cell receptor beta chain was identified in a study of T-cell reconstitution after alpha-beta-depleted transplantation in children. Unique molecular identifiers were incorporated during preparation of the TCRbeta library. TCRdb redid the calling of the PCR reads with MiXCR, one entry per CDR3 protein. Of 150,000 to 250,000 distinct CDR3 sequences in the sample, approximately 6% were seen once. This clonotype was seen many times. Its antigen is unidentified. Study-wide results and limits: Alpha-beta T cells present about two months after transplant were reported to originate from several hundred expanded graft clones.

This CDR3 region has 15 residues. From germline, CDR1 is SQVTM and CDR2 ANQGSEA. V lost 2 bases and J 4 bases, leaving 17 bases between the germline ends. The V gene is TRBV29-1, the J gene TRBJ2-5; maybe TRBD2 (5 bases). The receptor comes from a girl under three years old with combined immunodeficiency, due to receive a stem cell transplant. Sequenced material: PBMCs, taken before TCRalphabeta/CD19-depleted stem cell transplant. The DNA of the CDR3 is TGCAGCGTTGAAAGGACGGGGAACGGTCGAGAGACCCAGTACTTC. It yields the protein CSVERTGNGRETQYF. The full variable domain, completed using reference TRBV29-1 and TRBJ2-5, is SAVISQKPSRDICQRGTSLTIQCQVDSQVTMMFWYRQQPGQSLTLIATANQGSEATYESGFVIDKFPISRPNLTFSTLTVSNMSPEDSSIYLCSVERTGNGRETQYFGPGTRLLVL.